Listed below are T cell receptor beta chains from one sample, sequenced in a study of shared T cell receptors in the human thymus. The table came from immunoSEQ multiplex PCR; TCRdb's copy has only in-frame clones and leaves some out. The sample holds more than 550,000 clones, approximately 85% seen once. These data also featured in a second study, about human thymus T cells.

The sequencing sample was made of thymocytes. The receptor source for this set is a girl in the first two years of life with a congenital heart defect. Each CDR3 is given with its conserved first and last residue. The D gene is left open where the match is weak. Size is stated for part of the rows, as once, few or many counts, or as a class when the clone is expanded.

few TRBJ1-6 14 TRBD1 TRBV5-1 TGCGCCAGCAGCTTTGGACAGGGGCATTCCCCCCTCCACTTT CASSFGQGHSPLHF
few TRBJ2-7 16 . TRBV7-8 TGTGCCAGCAGCCCCAGGGGCTTCAGCCCCTCCTACGAGCAGTACTTC CASSPRGFSPSYEQYF
. TRBJ2-2 18 TRBD2 TRBV4-3 TGCGCCAGCAGCCAAGATTCGGAACTAGCGGGGGATCACGGGGAGCTGTTTTTT CASSQDSELAGDHGELFF
. TRBJ2-1 15 . TRBV7-2 TGTGCCAGCAGCGTAGGGTGGTTTACTGACAATGAGCAGTTCTTC CASSVGWFTDNEQFF
once TRBJ2-7 15 . TRBV18 TGTGCCAGCTCTGTTGATCCGGGGACATCCTACGAGCAGTACTTC CASSVDPGTSYEQYF
once TRBJ1-5 15 . TRBV4-1 TGCGCCAGCAGCCAAGATCGTCAGGGCAATCAGCCCCAGCATTTT CASSQDRQGNQPQHF
. TRBJ2-7 14 TRBD2 TRBV4-1 TGCGCCAGCAGCCAAGATGAATTGCGGGGGGTGCAGTACTTC CASSQDELRGVQYF
. TRBJ2-1 19 . TRBV4-3 TGCGCCAGCAGCCAAGGGCCCCCACAGGTCACCGAAAGTTACAATGAGCAGTTCTTC CASSQGPPQVTESYNEQFF
. TRBJ1-6 16 . TRBV14 TGTGCCAGCAGGAGTACCGGCGGCGGTCCCAATTCACCCCTCCACTTT CASRSTGGGPNSPLHF
. TRBJ1-1 14 . TRBV18 TGTGCCAGCTCACCGGCAGGGGTGGAAACTGAAGCTTTCTTT CASSPAGVETEAFF
. TRBJ2-7 15 . TRBV5-1 TGCGCCAGCAGCTCGCCGGAGGGGGCGGGATACGAGCAGTACTTC CASSSPEGAGYEQYF